Listed below are T cell receptor beta chains from one sample, sequenced in a study of T cells after posttransplantation cyclophosphamide. Clones were sequenced by immunoSEQ multiplex PCR, and TCRdb holds only the in-frame ones, with some missing. Of tens of thousands of clones in the sample, around 90% were seen once. The specimen comprised PBMCs, sampled 62 days after allogeneic stem cell transplant with posttransplant cyclophosphamide. These receptor sequences come from a male patient aged 60-69 years who received an allogeneic stem cell transplant from a related donor and was CMV-positive. The T cells may partly be graft donor cells. Both conserved end residues are trimmed from each CDR3.

J: TRBJ1-1; V: TRBV9; CDR3: ASSVGTGDLNTEAF
J: TRBJ1-1; V: TRBV6-1; CDR3: ASSPREVAEAF
J: TRBJ1-6; V: TRBV7-9; CDR3: ASSWGLERPLH
J: TRBJ1-5; V: TRBV9; CDR3: ASSVGTGGSPQH
J: TRBJ1-2; V: TRBV25-1; CDR3: ASSDSSGIYGYT
J: TRBJ1-2; V: TRBV19; CDR3: ASSFGQEEGYT
J: TRBJ1-1; V: TRBV7-8; CDR3: ASRTRDSYTEAF
J: TRBJ1-1; V: TRBV4-1; CDR3: ASRGTPGGVSTEAF
J: TRBJ1-4; V: TRBV4-2; CDR3: ASSQRKDRDNEKLF
J: TRBJ1-2; V: TRBV27; CDR3: ASSLRQNYGYT
J: TRBJ2-1; V: TRBV9; CDR3: ASSVYGGVGGEQF
J: TRBJ2-3; V: TRBV5-1; CDR3: ASSSGTSGGYTDTQY
J: TRBJ1-2; V: TRBV18; CDR3: ASSPPGETYYGYT
J: TRBJ1-6; V: TRBV19; CDR3: ASGQGSGSYNSPLH
J: TRBJ2-5; V: TRBV9; CDR3: ASSVGGVSQETQY
J: TRBJ1-1; V: TRBV7-8; CDR3: ASRVGISNTEAF
J: TRBJ2-7; V: TRBV6-5; CDR3: ASSRTGAYEQY
J: TRBJ1-6; V: TRBV30; CDR3: AWSPSYNSPLH
J: TRBJ2-5; V: TRBV7-6; CDR3: ASSLGLALGTQY
J: TRBJ1-2; V: TRBV30; CDR3: AWTPGTGFYGYT
J: TRBJ1-5; V: TRBV16; CDR3: ASSLDRVSNQPQH
J: TRBJ1-2; V: TRBV27; CDR3: VSSFSRTLSDGLYGYT
J: TRBJ2-1; V: TRBV28; CDR3: ASSLTFSSYNEQF
J: TRBJ2-6; V: TRBV5-1; CDR3: ASAIQGSGANVLT
J: TRBJ2-3; V: TRBV5-1; CDR3: ASRATGGVTDTQY
J: TRBJ2-5; V: TRBV9; CDR3: ASTPGGVSQETQY
J: TRBJ2-5; V: TRBV11-3; CDR3: ASSPSGVETQY
J: TRBJ2-7; V: TRBV6-5; CDR3: ASSAGGSYEQY
J: TRBJ1-1; V: TRBV30; CDR3: AWSAQMNTEAF
J: TRBJ2-3; V: TRBV5-1; CDR3: ASSLRRTSTDTQY
J: TRBJ1-2; V: TRBV6-1; CDR3: ASTRKGWDYGYT
J: TRBJ2-3; V: TRBV9; CDR3: ASSDDGVPADTQY
J: TRBJ1-1; V: TRBV9; CDR3: ASSVLPGENTEAF
J: TRBJ1-6; V: TRBV30; CDR3: AWSKDRGYSPLH
J: TRBJ2-7; V: TRBV19; CDR3: ASSNGQGYEQY
J: TRBJ1-6; V: TRBV27; CDR3: ASSQRTGPYNSPLH
J: TRBJ2-2; V: TRBV5-6; CDR3: ASSPGTYAGELF
J: TRBJ1-1; V: TRBV29-1; CDR3: SVEKGRGSEAF
J: TRBJ2-1; V: TRBV9; CDR3: ASSPIGLVRNEQF
J: TRBJ1-1; V: TRBV6-5; CDR3: ASSYSIGVPGTEAF
J: TRBJ2-1; V: TRBV5-1; CDR3: ASRTGDVSYNEQF
J: TRBJ1-5; V: TRBV6-5; CDR3: ASSPGNSNQPQH
J: TRBJ2-3; V: TRBV2; CDR3: ASSEGLTTDTQY
J: TRBJ1-2; V: TRBV7-8; CDR3: ASSLDPNYGYT
J: TRBJ2-2; V: TRBV30; CDR3: AWSPGLNTGELF
J: TRBJ2-1; V: TRBV7-7; CDR3: ASSLGGGNEQF
J: TRBJ2-1; V: TRBV9; CDR3: ASSAGLLGTGGYNEQF
J: TRBJ1-1; V: TRBV6-5; CDR3: ASSWDRANTEAF
J: TRBJ2-6; V: TRBV10-3; CDR3: AISVGGISGANVLT
J: TRBJ2-3; V: TRBV7-8; CDR3: ASSWTSGLRDTQY
J: TRBJ1-5; V: TRBV4-1; CDR3: ASSQDGGQPQH
J: TRBJ2-5; V: TRBV2; CDR3: ASSEDSNSETQY
J: TRBJ1-1; V: TRBV18; CDR3: ASSRQGSTARTEAF
J: TRBJ1-4; V: TRBV19; CDR3: ASSISGFLDEKLF
J: TRBJ1-4; V: TRBV19; CDR3: ASSIEGRGPEKLF
J: TRBJ2-2; V: TRBV5-5; CDR3: ASSLAGYTGELF
J: TRBJ1-3; V: TRBV7-6; CDR3: ASSPEGNTIY